This T cell receptor beta chain was retrieved from a study of T cell changes during pregnancy in multiple sclerosis. Germline V CDR1 and CDR2: MNHEY, SVGAGI. The V end was cut by 6 bases, the J end by 0 bases, with 15 bases between. The CDR3 consists of 15 residues. Sequenced by immunoSEQ multiplex PCR; TCRdb stores in-frame clones only, minus some. The data contain tens of thousands of clones, 88% of them seen just once; the ten biggest clones take up roughly 5.5%. This specimen consisted of CD8+ T cells from peripheral blood mononuclear cells, obtained after pregnancy. This clonotype originated in a female donor in good health, enrolled as a control in a pregnancy study. This chain links TRBV6-5 with TRBJ2-7, with D maybe TRBD1 (6 bases). In nucleotides, the CDR3 is TGTGCCAGCAGCCCCCCAGGGGCCCGCTCCTACGAGCAGTACTTC. As protein: CASSPPGARSYEQYF.